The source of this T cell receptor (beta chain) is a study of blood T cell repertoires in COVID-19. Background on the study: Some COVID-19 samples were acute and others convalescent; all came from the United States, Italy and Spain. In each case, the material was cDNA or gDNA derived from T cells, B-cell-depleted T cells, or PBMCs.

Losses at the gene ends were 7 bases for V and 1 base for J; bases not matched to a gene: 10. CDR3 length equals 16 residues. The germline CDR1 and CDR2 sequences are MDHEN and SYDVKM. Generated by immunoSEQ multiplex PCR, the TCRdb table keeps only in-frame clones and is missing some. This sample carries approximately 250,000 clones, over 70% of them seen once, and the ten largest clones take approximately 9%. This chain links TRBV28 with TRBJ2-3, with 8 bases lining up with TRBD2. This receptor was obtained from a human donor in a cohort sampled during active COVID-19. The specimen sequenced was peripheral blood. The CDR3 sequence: CASTPQRGLRTDTQYF. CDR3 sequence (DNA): TGTGCCAGCACTCCGCAGCGGGGGCTACGCACAGATACGCAGTATTTT.